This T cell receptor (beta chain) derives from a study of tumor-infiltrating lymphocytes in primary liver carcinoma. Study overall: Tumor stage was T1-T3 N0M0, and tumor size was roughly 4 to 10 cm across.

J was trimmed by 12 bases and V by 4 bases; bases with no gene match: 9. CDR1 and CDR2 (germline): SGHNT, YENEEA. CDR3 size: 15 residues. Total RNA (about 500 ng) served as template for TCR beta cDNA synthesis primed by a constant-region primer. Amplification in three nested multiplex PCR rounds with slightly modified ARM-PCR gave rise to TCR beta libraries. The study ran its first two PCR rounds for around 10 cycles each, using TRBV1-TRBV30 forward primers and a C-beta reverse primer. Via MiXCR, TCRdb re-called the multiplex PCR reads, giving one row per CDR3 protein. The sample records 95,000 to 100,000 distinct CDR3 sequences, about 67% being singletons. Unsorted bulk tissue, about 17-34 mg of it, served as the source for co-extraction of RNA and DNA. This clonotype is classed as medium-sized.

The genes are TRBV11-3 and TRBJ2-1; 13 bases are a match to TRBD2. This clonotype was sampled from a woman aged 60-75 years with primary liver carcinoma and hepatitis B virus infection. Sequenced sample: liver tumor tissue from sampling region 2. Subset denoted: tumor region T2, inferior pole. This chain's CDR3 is CASSSQGLAGLGQFF. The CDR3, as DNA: TGTGCCAGCAGCTCCCAGGGACTAGCGGGGTTAGGGCAGTTCTTC.